The TCR beta chain under discussion was sequenced for a study of prognosis after radiotherapy for stage I lung cancer. Using two-round multiplex PCR, the authors amplified TCR beta CDR3 from genomic DNA. Amplification in first-round PCR relied on primers specific to each TRBV and TRBJ gene. One entry per CDR3 protein results from TCRdb running MiXCR on the multiplex PCR reads. Here the sample spans nearly 25,000 distinct CDR3 sequences, under 40% being singletons. This clonotype was counted at least ten times. J was trimmed by 4 bases and V by 6 bases; bases with no gene match: 3. The CDR3 spans 13 residues.

The chain employs TRBV12-3 or TRBV12-4 and TRBJ2-5; 9 bases match TRBD2. Sequenced here: PBMCs, sampled before or after stereotactic body radiation therapy (not recorded which). This clonotype was obtained from a donor aged 50 or older with non-small cell lung cancer. The CDR3 coding sequence is TGTGCCAGCAGATTTAGCGGGAGAGAGACCCAGTACTTC. Protein sequence: CASRFSGRETQYF.